This is a list of T cell receptor beta chains from one sample in a study of identifying expanded T cells in peripheral blood. Here immunoSEQ multiplex PCR was the method, and the copy in TCRdb shows in-frame clones only, minus some. The sample has 90,000 to 110,000 clones, about nine tenths seen once; the top ten hold 7% to 9%. The sample taken for sequencing was blood. The receptor set was obtained from a person between 18 and 75 years old in good health. Both conserved end residues are part of each CDR3. Each record gives: J gene, V gene, clone size, D gene, CDR3 protein, CDR3 DNA. D genes are given only for firm matches. A row's size may be missing; if present it is once, few, many or a size class.

TRBJ2-6 TRBV4-2 - - CASSQDGQPSGANVLTF TGTGCCAGCAGCCAAGATGGACAGCCCTCTGGGGCCAACGTCCTGACTTTC
TRBJ1-1 TRBV7-3 - - CASSFSPLEAFF TGTGCCAGCAGCTTCTCCCCCCTTGAAGCTTTCTTT
TRBJ2-7 TRBV5-6 - TRBD2 CASSPVTSGSNEQYF TGTGCCAGCAGCCCAGTGACTAGCGGGAGCAACGAGCAGTACTTC
TRBJ1-2 TRBV10-2 - TRBD1 CASSVPGIWTGTPF TGCGCCAGCAGTGTTCCCGGGATTTGGACAGGGACACCCTTC
TRBJ2-1 TRBV6-1 - - CASSASYNEQFF TGTGCCAGCAGTGCTTCTTACAATGAGCAGTTCTTC
TRBJ1-1 TRBV30 few - CAWGRDANTEAFF TGTGCCTGGGGCAGGGATGCGAACACTGAAGCTTTCTTT
TRBJ1-4 TRBV19 - - CASSPSYSSTNEKLFF TGTGCCAGTAGTCCCTCTTACAGCTCAACTAATGAAAAACTGTTTTTT
TRBJ2-7 TRBV11-1 - - CASSLAYEQYF TGTGCCAGCAGCTTAGCCTACGAGCAGTACTTC
TRBJ2-5 TRBV2 - - CASSEELEGSQYF TGTGCCAGCAGTGAAGAACTAGAAGGTTCCCAGTACTTC
TRBJ2-7 TRBV2 - - CASSPTGLSYEQYF TGTGCCAGCAGCCCTACAGGGCTCTCCTACGAGCAGTACTTC
TRBJ2-5 TRBV19 - - CASGGLQETQYF TGTGCCAGCGGGGGGCTGCAAGAGACCCAGTACTTC
TRBJ1-1 TRBV7-2 - TRBD1 CASSLVPKGQSNTEAFF TGTGCCAGCAGCTTAGTTCCCAAGGGACAGAGTAACACTGAAGCTTTCTTT
TRBJ2-1 TRBV9 - TRBD2 CASSVALAGAYNEQFF TGTGCCAGCAGCGTAGCCTTAGCGGGAGCCTACAATGAGCAGTTCTTC
TRBJ1-5 TRBV28 - - CASTQGGGNQPQHF TGTGCCAGCACTCAAGGAGGGGGCAATCAGCCCCAGCATTTT
TRBJ2-7 TRBV28 - - CASSPSLLAHEQYF TGTGCCAGCAGCCCAAGTCTACTAGCCCACGAGCAGTACTTC
TRBJ1-2 TRBV19 - - CASSNPGGDGYTF TGTGCCAGTAGTAACCCGGGAGGGGACGGCTACACCTTC
TRBJ1-1 TRBV7-2 - - CASSLDGGTEAFF TGTGCCAGCAGCTTAGACGGAGGCACTGAAGCTTTCTTT
TRBJ2-1 TRBV7-2 few - CASSLAPRGEQFF TGTGCCAGCAGCTTAGCCCCTCGTGGTGAGCAGTTCTTC
TRBJ2-2 TRBV5-6 - - CASSPGTSNTGELFF TGTGCCAGCAGCCCCGGGACTTCGAACACCGGGGAGCTGTTTTTT
TRBJ2-1 TRBV5-1 - TRBD1 CASSLRARGMYEQFF TGCGCCAGCAGCTTACGAGCCAGGGGGATGTATGAGCAGTTCTTC
TRBJ2-3 TRBV9 once - CASSASSGSSSDTQYF TGTGCCAGCAGCGCCTCGAGTGGGAGCTCTTCAGATACGCAGTATTTT
TRBJ2-7 TRBV4-1 - TRBD2 CASSLTDKGRAEGPSYEQYF TGCGCCAGCAGCCTAACAGATAAAGGGAGGGCCGAGGGCCCCTCATACGAGCAGTACTTC
TRBJ2-5 TRBV5-4 - - CASSLDAGPQETQYF TGTGCCAGCAGCTTGGACGCGGGACCCCAAGAGACCCAGTACTTC
TRBJ1-5 TRBV6-5 - - CASSYSEWNQPQHF TGTGCCAGCAGTTACTCGGAGTGGAATCAGCCCCAGCATTTT
TRBJ1-3 TRBV29-1 - - CSVEVDGNTIYF TGCAGCGTTGAAGTTGATGGAAACACCATATATTTT
TRBJ2-4 TRBV28 once TRBD2 CALGGRDAKNIQYF TGTGCCCTTGGAGGGAGGGATGCCAAAAACATTCAGTACTTC